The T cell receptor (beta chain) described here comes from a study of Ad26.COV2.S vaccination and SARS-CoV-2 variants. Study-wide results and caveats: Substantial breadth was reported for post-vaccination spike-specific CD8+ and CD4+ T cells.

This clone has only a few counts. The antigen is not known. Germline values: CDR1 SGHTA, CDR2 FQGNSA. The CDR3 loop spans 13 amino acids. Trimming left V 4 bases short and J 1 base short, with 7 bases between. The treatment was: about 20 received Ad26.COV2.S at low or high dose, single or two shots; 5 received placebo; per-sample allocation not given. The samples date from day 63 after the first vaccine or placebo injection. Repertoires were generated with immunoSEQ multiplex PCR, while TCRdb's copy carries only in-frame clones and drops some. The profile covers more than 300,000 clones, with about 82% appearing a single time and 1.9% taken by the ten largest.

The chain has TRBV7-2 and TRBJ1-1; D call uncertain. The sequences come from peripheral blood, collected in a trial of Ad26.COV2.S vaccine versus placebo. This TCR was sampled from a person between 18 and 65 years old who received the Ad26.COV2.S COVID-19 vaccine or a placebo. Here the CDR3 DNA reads TGTGCCAGCAGCTGGGAGGGGAACACTGAAGCTTTCTTT. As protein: CASSWEGNTEAFF.